These 9 T cell receptor beta chains share one sample of origin, sequenced in a study of technical replicates of blood from several donors. The method was immunoSEQ multiplex PCR; TCRdb's version includes in-frame clones alone and lacks a portion of them. This repertoire shows tens of thousands of clones, over 95% found once; its top ten account for approximately 0.22%. Sequencing was carried out using T cells isolated from PBMCs. The origin of the receptors is a human donor in good health.

The rearrangement links TRBV19 to TRBJ1-2; no clear D. CDR1 is LNHDA, CDR2 SQIVND, per germline (reference sequence). The V end was cut by 10 bases, the J end by 5 bases, with 20 bases between. CDR3 size: 14 residues. CDR3 amino acids: CATAASPAVYGYTF. DNA of the CDR3: TGTGCCACCGCAGCCTCCCCGGCGGTATATGGCTACACCTTC.

The V call is TRBV28, the J call TRBJ1-1; possibly TRBD1 for D (5 bases). The CDR3 extends over 14 amino acids. CDR1 MDHEN and CDR2 SYDVKM come from the germline V gene. The V end was cut by 5 bases, the J end by 4 bases, with 14 bases between. CDR3: CASSQGQMLTEAFF. The CDR3 region has the DNA TGTGCCAGCAGTCAAGGACAAATGCTCACTGAAGCTTTCTTT.

The chain couples TRBV11-1 to TRBJ2-7, with a tentative D call TRBD1 (6 bases). CDR3 length: 14 residues. The V end lost 5 bases, the J end lost 0 bases, and 11 bases lay between the germline ends. Germline CDR1 is SGHAT and CDR2 is FQDESV (reference sequence). The CDR3 loop reads CASSPTGNSYEQYF. Written as DNA, the CDR3 is TGTGCCAGCAGCCCTACAGGGAACTCCTACGAGCAGTACTTC.

This clone was counted a single time. The chain links TRBV12-5 to TRBJ2-5; 9 bases agree with TRBD1. The germline V gene has CDR1 LGHNT and CDR2 FRNRAP. J was trimmed by 4 bases and V by 3 bases; bases with no gene match: 3. The CDR3 covers 14 residues. The CDR3 region has the DNA TGTGCTAGTGGTTTTGGGACAGGGAGAGAGACCCAGTACTTC. Translation: CASGFGTGRETQYF. Variable domain in full (rest from reference TRBV12-5 and TRBJ2-5): DARVTQTPRHKVTEMGQEVTMRCQPILGHNTVFWYRQTMMQGLELLAYFRNRAPLDDSGMPKDRFSAEMPDATLATLKIQPSEPRDSAVYFCASGFGTGRETQYFGPGTRLLVL.

The rearrangement joins TRBV30 to TRBJ2-3; no clear D gene. Deletions cut 3 bases from V and 0 bases from J, with 7 bases between. The CDR3 length is 13 residues. CDR1 is GTSNPN and CDR2 is SVGIG in the germline V gene (reference sequence). DNA for the CDR3: TGTGCCTGGAGGGGCAGTAGCACAGATACGCAGTATTTT. It is translated as CAWRGSSTDTQYF.

V is TRBV5-4 and J is TRBJ2-7; no clear D. The germline V and J ends were trimmed by 0 bases and 4 bases, with 11 bases remaining between them. The CDR3 consists of 14 residues. Germline-derived CDR1 and CDR2 are SGHNT and YYREEE (reference sequence). The CDR3 DNA is TGTGCCAGCAGCTTGGATTCGGGTAGATACGAGCAGTACTTC. It is translated as CASSLDSGRYEQYF.

The gene calls are TRBV7-2 and TRBJ2-3; D is uncertain. The CDR3 has 14 amino acids. CDR1 and CDR2 from the germline V gene are SGHTA and FQGNSA. The ends were cut back, 1 base at V and 0 bases at J, with 5 bases in the middle. CDR3 DNA: TGTGCCAGCAGCTTAGAGCCTAGCACAGATACGCAGTATTTT. Amino acids: CASSLEPSTDTQYF.

The CDR3 DNA is TGTGCCAGCAGCGAGACAGACGTCACCTACGAGCAGTACTTC. Translation gives CASSETDVTYEQYF. The V call is TRBV9, the J call TRBJ2-7; TRBD1 might be the D (5 bases). Germline V lookup: CDR1 SGDLS, CDR2 YYNGEE. The CDR3 has 14 residues. Between the trimmed V and J ends, which lost 3 bases and 2 bases, there was a span of 12 bases.

The chain is built from TRBV10-3 and TRBJ2-5; 9 positions agree with TRBD1. V gave up 11 bases and J gave up 5 bases; unmatched junction bases: 12. The CDR3 has 14 amino acids. Germline V gene data show CDR1 as ENHRY and CDR2 as SYGVKD. The CDR3 DNA reads as TGTGCCTCTCAAAAACAGGGGGCAGGCGAGACCCAGTACTTC. Protein: CASQKQGAGETQYF.